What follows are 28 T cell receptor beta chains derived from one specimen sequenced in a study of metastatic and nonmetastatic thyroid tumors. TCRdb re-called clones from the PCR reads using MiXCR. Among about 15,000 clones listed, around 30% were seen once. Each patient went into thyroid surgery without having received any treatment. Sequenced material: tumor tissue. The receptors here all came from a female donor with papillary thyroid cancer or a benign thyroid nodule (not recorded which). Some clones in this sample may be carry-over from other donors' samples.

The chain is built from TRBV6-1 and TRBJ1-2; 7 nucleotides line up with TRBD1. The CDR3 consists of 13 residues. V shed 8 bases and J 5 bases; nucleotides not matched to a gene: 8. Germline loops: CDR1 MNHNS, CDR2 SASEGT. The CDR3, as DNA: TGTGCCAGCCAGGGACAGCCGGGGTATGGCTACACCTTC. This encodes CASQGQPGYGYTF.

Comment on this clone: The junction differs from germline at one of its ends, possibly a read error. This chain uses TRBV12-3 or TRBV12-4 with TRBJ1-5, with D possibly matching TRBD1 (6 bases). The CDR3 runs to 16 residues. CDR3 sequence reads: CASSPGQLRGSQHQHF. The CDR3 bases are TGTGCCAGCAGTCCCGGACAGCTTAGGGGCAGTCAGCACCAGCATTTT.

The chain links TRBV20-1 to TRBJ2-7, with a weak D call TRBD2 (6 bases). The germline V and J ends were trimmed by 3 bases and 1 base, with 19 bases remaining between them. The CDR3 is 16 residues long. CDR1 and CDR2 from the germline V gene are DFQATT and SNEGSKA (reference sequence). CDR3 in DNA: TGCAGTGCTAGGAGAGGTACGGCGGGGTTATCCTACGAGCAGTACTTC. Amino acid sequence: CSARRGTAGLSYEQYF.

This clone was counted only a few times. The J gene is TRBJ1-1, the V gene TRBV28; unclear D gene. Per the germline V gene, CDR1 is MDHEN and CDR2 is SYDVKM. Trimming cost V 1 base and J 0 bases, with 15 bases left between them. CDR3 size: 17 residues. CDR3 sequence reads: CASSLFATQVMNTEAFF. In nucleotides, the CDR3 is TGTGCCAGCAGTTTATTCGCTACCCAAGTAATGAACACTGAAGCTTTCTTT.

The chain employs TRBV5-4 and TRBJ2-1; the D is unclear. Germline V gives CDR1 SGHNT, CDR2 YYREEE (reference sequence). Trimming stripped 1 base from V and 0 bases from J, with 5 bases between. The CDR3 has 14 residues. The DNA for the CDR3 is TGTGCCAGCAGCTTGAGTCCCTCCTACAATGAGCAGTTCTTC. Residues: CASSLSPSYNEQFF.

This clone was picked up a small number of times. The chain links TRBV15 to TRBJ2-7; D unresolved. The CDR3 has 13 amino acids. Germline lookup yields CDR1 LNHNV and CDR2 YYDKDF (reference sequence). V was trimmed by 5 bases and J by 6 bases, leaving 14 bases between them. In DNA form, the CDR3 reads TGTGCCACCAGCCCCCAGCTAGATCGCGAGCAGTACTTC. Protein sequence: CATSPQLDREQYF.

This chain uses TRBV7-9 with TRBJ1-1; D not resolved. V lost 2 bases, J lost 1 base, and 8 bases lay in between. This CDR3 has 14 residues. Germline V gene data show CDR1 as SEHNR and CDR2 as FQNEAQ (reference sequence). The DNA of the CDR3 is TGTGCCAGCAGCTTATTCCCCCCGAACACTGAAGCTTTCTTT. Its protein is CASSLFPPNTEAFF.

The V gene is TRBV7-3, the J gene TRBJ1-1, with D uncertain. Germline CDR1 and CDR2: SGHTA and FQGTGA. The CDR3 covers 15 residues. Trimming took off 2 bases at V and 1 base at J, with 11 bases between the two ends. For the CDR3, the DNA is TGTGCCAGCAGCTTATCTATGTTAGGGAACACTGAAGCTTTCTTT. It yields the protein CASSLSMLGNTEAFF. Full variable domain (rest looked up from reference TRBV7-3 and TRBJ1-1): GAGVSQTPSNKVTEKGKYVELRCDPISGHTALYWYRQSLGQGPEFLIYFQGTGAADDSGLPNDRFFAVRPEGSVSTLKIQRTERGDSAVYLCASSLSMLGNTEAFFGQGTRLTVV.

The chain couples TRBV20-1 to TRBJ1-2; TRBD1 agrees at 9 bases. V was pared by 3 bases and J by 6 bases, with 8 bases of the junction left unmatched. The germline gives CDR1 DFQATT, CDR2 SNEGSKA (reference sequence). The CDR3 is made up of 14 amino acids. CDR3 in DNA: TGCAGTGCTAGCGGGACAGGGTACTTCCATGGCTACACCTTC. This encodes CSASGTGYFHGYTF.

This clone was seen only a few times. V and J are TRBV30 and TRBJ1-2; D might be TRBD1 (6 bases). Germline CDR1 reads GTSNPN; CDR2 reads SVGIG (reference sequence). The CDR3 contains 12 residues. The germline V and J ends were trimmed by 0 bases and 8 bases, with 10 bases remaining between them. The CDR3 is CAWSVAGDGYTF. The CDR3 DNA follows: TGTGCCTGGAGTGTAGCAGGGGACGGCTACACCTTC.

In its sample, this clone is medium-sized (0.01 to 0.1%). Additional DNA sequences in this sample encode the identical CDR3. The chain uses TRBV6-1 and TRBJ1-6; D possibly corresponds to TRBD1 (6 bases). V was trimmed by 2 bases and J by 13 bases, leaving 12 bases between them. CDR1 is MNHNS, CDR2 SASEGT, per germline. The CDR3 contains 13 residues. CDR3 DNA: TGTGCCAGCAGTGAATCACAGGGTTTGCCCCTCCACTTT. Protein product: CASSESQGLPLHF.

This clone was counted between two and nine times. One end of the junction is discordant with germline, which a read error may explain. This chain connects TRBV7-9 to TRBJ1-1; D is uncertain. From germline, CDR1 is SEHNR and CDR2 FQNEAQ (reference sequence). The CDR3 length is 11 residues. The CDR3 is CASSSITEAFF. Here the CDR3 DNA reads TGTGCCAGCAGCTCGATCACTGAAGCTTTCTTC.

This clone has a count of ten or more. In nucleotides, the CDR3 is TGTGCCAGCAGGTACAGCGCGGGAATGAACACTGAAGCTTTCTTT. This translates into CASRYSAGMNTEAFF. The gene calls are TRBV7-9 and TRBJ1-1; D call uncertain. The length of the CDR3 is 15 residues. From germline, CDR1 is SEHNR and CDR2 FQNEAQ (reference sequence). The V end lost 6 bases, the J end lost 0 bases, and 14 bases lay between the germline ends. The whole variable domain, remainder taken from reference TRBV7-9 and TRBJ1-1, is DTGVSQNPRHKITKRGQNVTFRCDPISEHNRLYWYRQTLGQGPEFLTYFQNEAQLEKSRLLSDRFSAERPKGSFSTLEIQRTEQGDSAMYLCASRYSAGMNTEAFFGQGTRLTVV.

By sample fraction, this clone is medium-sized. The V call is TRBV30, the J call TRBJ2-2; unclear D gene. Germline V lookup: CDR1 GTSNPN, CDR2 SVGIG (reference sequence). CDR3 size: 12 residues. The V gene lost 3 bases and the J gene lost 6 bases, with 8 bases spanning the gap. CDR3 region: CAWSDRAGELFF. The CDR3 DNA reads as TGTGCCTGGAGCGACCGGGCCGGGGAGCTGTTTTTT.

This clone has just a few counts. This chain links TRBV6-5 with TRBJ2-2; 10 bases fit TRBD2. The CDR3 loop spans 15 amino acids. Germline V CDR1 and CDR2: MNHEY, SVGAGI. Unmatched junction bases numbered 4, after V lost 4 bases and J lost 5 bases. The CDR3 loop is CASSLAGGGTGELFF. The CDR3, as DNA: TGTGCCAGCAGTTTAGCGGGAGGAGGTACCGGGGAGCTGTTTTTT.

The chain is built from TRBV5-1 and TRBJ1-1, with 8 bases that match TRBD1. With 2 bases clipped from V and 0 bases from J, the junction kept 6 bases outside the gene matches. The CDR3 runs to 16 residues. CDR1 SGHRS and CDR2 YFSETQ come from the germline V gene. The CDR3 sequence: CASSLGQGLMNTEAFF. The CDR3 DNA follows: TGCGCCAGCAGCTTAGGACAGGGTCTAATGAACACTGAAGCTTTCTTT.

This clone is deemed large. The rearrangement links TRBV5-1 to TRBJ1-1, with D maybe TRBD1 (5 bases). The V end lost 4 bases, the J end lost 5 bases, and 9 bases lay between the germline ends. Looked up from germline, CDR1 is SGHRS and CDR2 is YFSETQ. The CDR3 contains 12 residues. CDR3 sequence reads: CASSKGLTEAFF. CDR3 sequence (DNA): TGCGCCAGCAGCAAGGGACTTACTGAAGCTTTCTTT.

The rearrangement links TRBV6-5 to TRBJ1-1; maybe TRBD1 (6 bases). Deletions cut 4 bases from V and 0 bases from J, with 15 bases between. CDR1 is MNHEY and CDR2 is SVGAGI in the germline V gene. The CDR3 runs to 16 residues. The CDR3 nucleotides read TGTGCCAGCAGTTCCCGACAGGCCGGTATGAACACTGAAGCTTTCTTT. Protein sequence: CASSSRQAGMNTEAFF.

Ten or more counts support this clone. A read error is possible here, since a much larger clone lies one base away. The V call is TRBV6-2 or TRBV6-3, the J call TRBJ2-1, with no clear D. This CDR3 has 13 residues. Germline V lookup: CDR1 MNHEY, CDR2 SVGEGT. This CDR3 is CASSFMVYSEQFF. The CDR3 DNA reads TGTGCCAGCAGTTTCATGGTCTACAGTGAGCAGTTCTTC.

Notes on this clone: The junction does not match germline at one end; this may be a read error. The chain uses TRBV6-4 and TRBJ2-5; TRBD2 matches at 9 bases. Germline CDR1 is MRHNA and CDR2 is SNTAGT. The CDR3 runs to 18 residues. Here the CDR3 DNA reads TGTGCCAGCAGTTACTCACCGCGGGAGGGCGTATGTCAAGAGACCCAGTACTTC. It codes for CASSYSPREGVCQETQYF.

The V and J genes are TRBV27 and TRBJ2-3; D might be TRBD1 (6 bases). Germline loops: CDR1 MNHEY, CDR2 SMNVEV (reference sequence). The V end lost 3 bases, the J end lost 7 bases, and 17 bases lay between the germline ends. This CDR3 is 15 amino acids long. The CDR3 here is CASSLGVQGRYTQYF. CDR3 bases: TGTGCCAGCAGTTTGGGGGTACAGGGAAGGTATACGCAGTATTTT.

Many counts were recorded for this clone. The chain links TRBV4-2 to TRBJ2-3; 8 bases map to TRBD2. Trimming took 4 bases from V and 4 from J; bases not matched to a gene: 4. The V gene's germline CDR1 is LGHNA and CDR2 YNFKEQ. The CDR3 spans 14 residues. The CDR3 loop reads CASSPGSGADTQYF. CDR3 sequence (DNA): TGTGCCAGCAGCCCCGGTAGCGGGGCAGATACGCAGTATTTT.

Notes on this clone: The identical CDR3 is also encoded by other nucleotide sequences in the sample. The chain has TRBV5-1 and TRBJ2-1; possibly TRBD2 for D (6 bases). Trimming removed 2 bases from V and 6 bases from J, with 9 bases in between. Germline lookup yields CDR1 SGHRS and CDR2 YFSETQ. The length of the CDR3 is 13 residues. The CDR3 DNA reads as TGCGCCAGCAGCTTAGGGACTTCCAATGAGCAGTTCTTC. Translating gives CASSLGTSNEQFF.

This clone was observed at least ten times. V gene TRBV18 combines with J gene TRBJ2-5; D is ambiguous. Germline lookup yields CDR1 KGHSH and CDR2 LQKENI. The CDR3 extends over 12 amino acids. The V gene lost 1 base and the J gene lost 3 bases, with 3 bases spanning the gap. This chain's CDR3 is CASSPLKETQYF. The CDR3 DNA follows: TGTGCCAGCTCACCACTTAAAGAGACCCAGTACTTC.

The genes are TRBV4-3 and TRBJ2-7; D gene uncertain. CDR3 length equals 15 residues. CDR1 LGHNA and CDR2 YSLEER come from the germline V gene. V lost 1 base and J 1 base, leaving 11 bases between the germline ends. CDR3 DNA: TGCGCCAGCAGCCAAGCACTTCCGGAGTCCTACGAGCAGTACTTC. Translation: CASSQALPESYEQYF.

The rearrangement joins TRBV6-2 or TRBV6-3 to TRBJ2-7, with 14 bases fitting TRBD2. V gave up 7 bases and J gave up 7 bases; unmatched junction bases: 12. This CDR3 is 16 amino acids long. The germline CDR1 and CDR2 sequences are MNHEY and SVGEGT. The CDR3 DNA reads TGTGCCAGCACCCGGACTAGCGGGGGGACTCTACGAGAGCAGTACTTC. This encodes CASTRTSGGTLREQYF.

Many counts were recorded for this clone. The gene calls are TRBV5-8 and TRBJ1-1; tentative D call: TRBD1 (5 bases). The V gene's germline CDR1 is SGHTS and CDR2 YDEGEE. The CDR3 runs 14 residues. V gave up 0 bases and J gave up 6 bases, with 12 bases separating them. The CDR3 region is CASSLVGGGSEAFF. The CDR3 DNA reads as TGTGCCAGCAGCTTGGTCGGGGGAGGTTCTGAAGCTTTCTTT.

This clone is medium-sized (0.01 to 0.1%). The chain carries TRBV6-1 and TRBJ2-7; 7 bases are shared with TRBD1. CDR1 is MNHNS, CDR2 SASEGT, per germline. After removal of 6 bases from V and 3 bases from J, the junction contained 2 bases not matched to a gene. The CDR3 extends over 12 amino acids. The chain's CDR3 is CASRGQSYEQYF. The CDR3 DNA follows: TGTGCCAGCAGGGGACAGAGCTACGAGCAGTACTTC.